This TCR beta chain was profiled in a study of T cells in Graves' hyperthyroidism and ophthalmopathy. Broader study findings: Ophthalmopathy, as predicted by the model, came a median 6.5 months after the prediction. Most thyroid clonotypes that were expanded above 0.001 also turned up in blood.

The V gene's germline CDR1 is SGHNT and CDR2 YENEEA. V was pared by 1 base and J by 4 bases, with 11 bases between. The CDR3 runs 15 residues. This clonotype has a count of ten or more. Its antigen is undetermined. Amplified regions were TCR beta CDR3 sequences from RNA transcripts. The HTBI primer set drove a first-round RT-PCR of the TCR CDR3. Using its own MiXCR run on the multiplex PCR reads, TCRdb lists one record per CDR3 protein. The sample has over 500,000 distinct CDR3 sequences; about 15% are singletons. The sample consisted of blood. The rearrangement joins TRBV11-3 to TRBJ2-4, with a weak D call TRBD2 (5 bases). The sequence was obtained from a middle-aged woman with Graves' hyperthyroidism. The CDR3 bases are TGTGCCAGCAGCTTAGGAGCGGATCTAAAAAACATTCAGTACTTC. Protein: CASSLGADLKNIQYF.